The 22 T cell receptor beta chains given below trace back to one sample, sequenced in a study of regulatory T cells in long-lasting Graves disease. The time point: persistent/refractory GD, antithyroid drugs over 5 years with positive TRAb. The TCR library was made from RNA extracted from PBMCs. Researchers made TCR beta libraries by using iRepertoire HTBI primers and running Arm-PCR on CDR3 regions. TCRdb re-called the multiplex PCR reads with MiXCR, one entry per CDR3 protein. Of over 450,000 distinct CDR3 sequences in the sample, 20% to 25% were seen once. This material consisted of peripheral blood mononuclear cells (PBMCs), taken when the disease was refractory, from a patient treated with antithyroid drugs. The receptor source for this set is a female donor with Graves disease.

Only a few counts were recorded for this clonotype. The chain carries TRBV4-1 and TRBJ1-1; D unclear. With 1 base removed from V and 2 bases from J, the gap between germline ends came to 8 bases. Looked up from germline, CDR1 is MGHRA and CDR2 is YSYEKL. This CDR3 has 14 amino acids. The CDR3 DNA sequence: TGCGCCAGCAGCCAAGGCCGGAAAAACACTGAAGCTTTCTTT. This encodes CASSQGRKNTEAFF.

This clonotype was counted between two and nine times. The CDR3 protein is CASSPEHRDYYGYTF. The CDR3 DNA follows: TGCGCCAGCAGCCCGGAACACAGGGATTACTATGGCTACACCTTC. This rearrangement joins TRBV4-3 to TRBJ1-2, with D maybe TRBD1 (6 bases). This CDR3 region has 15 residues. Germline-derived CDR1 and CDR2 are LGHNA and YSLEER. V gave up 4 bases and J gave up 3 bases, with 15 bases separating them.

This chain uses TRBV9 with TRBJ2-1, with D unclear. Germline V gene lookup returns CDR1 SGDLS and CDR2 YYNGEE. The CDR3 extends over 15 amino acids. Trimming pared 3 bases from V and 1 base from J, leaving 11 bases between. The CDR3: CASSEEGVSYNEQFF. CDR3 nucleotides: TGTGCCAGCAGCGAAGAAGGAGTTTCCTACAATGAGCAGTTCTTC.

At least ten counts were recorded for this clonotype. The gene calls are TRBV7-6 and TRBJ2-7; 12 bases line up with TRBD2. Germline CDR1 is SGHVS and CDR2 is FNYEAQ. CDR3 length equals 15 residues. Trimming took 4 bases from V and 2 from J; bases not matched to a gene: 3. The chain's CDR3 is CASSWTSGIPYEQYF. The CDR3 nucleotides read TGTGCCAGCAGCTGGACTAGCGGGATCCCCTACGAGCAGTACTTC.

The rearrangement links TRBV7-9 to TRBJ1-2; tentatively, D is TRBD1 (6 bases). Between the trimmed V and J ends, which lost 0 bases and 4 bases, there was a span of 21 bases. Germline CDR1 and CDR2: SEHNR and FQNEAQ (reference sequence). The CDR3 totals 18 residues. This CDR3 is CASSLASLKTGQGYGYTF. CDR3 in DNA: TGTGCCAGCAGCTTAGCTAGTTTAAAAACAGGGCAAGGCTATGGCTACACCTTC.

Remarks on this clonotype: Given a much more abundant clone one base away, this may be a read error. V usage is TRBV29-1 and J usage is TRBJ2-5; D not certain. Germline CDR1 and CDR2: SQVTM and ANQGSEA. Trimming took 8 bases from V and 5 from J, leaving 15 bases between them. CDR3 size: 12 residues. The CDR3 reads CSTGLLQETQYF. The CDR3, as DNA: TGCAGCACCGGCCTCCTGCAGGAGACCCAGTACTTC.

CDR3 protein: CASSLVPANTGELFF. CDR3 in DNA: TGTGCCAGCAGCTTAGTTCCCGCGAACACCGGGGAGCTGTTTTTT. The chain combines TRBV7-9 with TRBJ2-2, with D hard to call. Germline V gene data show CDR1 as SEHNR and CDR2 as FQNEAQ (reference sequence). There are 15 residues in the CDR3. Trimming took 1 base from V and 0 from J, leaving 6 bases between them.

This clonotype was recorded a few times. The chain joins TRBV28 to TRBJ2-3; 14 nucleotides match TRBD2. Trimming cost V 3 bases and J 1 base; bases outside gene matches: 6. Germline V CDR1 and CDR2: MDHEN, SYDVKM. This CDR3 is built from 18 residues. The CDR3 nucleotides read TGTGCCAGCAGTTTGGGGACTAGCGGGAGTATTGGCACAGATACGCAGTATTTT. This translates into CASSLGTSGSIGTDTQYF.

On this clonotype: It may be a read error: a sequence one base away is much more abundant. This chain joins TRBV27 and TRBJ1-2, with D maybe TRBD1 (5 bases). Trimming pared 6 bases from V and 5 bases from J, leaving 22 bases between. The CDR3 is 16 residues long. The germline CDR1 and CDR2 sequences are MNHEY and SMNVEV (reference sequence). The CDR3 nucleotides are TGTGCCAGCAGGCCCGGGGCAGGACGCCGCCATTATGGCTACACCTTC. Residues: CASRPGAGRRHYGYTF.

This chain joins TRBV6-5 and TRBJ2-6; D remains ambiguous. Trimming shortened V by 0 bases and J by 2 bases, and 11 bases separated the two germline ends. This CDR3 has 17 residues. Germline V gene sequence: CDR1 MNHEY, CDR2 SVGAGI. CDR3 amino acids: CASSYSPVRAGANVLTF. In nucleotides, the CDR3 is TGTGCCAGCAGTTACTCGCCCGTAAGGGCTGGGGCCAACGTCCTGACTTTC.

The chain carries TRBV3-1 and TRBJ1-2; D gene unclear. The germline V gene encodes CDR1 LGHDT and CDR2 YNNKEL (reference sequence). This CDR3 has 13 amino acids. The V end lost 1 base, the J end lost 8 bases, and 11 bases lay between the germline ends. In DNA, the CDR3 is TGTGCCAGCAGCCAAGTTTGTCCAGAAGGCTACACCTTC. This gives the protein CASSQVCPEGYTF.

The rearrangement joins TRBV3-1 to TRBJ1-1; no clear D. The V end was cut by 1 base, the J end by 7 bases, with 13 bases between. Germline V gives CDR1 LGHDT, CDR2 YNNKEL (reference sequence). The CDR3 length is 14 residues. The DNA of the CDR3 is TGTGCCAGCAGCCAAGGGGGAAGCGAGGGTGAAGCTTTCTTT. It yields the protein CASSQGGSEGEAFF.

This rearrangement joins TRBV9 to TRBJ2-1; TRBD2 is a possible D gene (5 bases). The CDR3 runs to 15 residues. From germline, CDR1 is SGDLS and CDR2 YYNGEE. Trimming took off 0 bases at V and 4 bases at J, with 11 bases between the two ends. The CDR3: CASSVGRAVYNEQFF. The DNA of the CDR3 is TGTGCCAGCAGCGTAGGTAGAGCGGTTTACAATGAGCAGTTCTTC.

This clonotype was counted many times. The chain links TRBV28 to TRBJ1-4; tentatively, D is TRBD1 (5 bases). Deletions cut 4 bases from V and 6 bases from J, with 12 bases between. The germline V gene has CDR1 MDHEN and CDR2 SYDVKM. The CDR3 extends over 14 amino acids. The CDR3 protein is CASSSGPSYEKLFF. CDR3 nucleotide sequence: TGTGCCAGCAGTTCGGGACCCTCATATGAAAAACTGTTTTTT.

V usage is TRBV12-3 or TRBV12-4 and J usage is TRBJ2-1, with D possibly being TRBD2 (6 bases). The V end was cut by 3 bases, the J end by 8 bases, with 17 bases between. The CDR3 has 15 amino acids. For the CDR3, the DNA is TGTGCCAGCAGTTTCGCCGCGGGGACGAGCGATGAGCAGTTCTTC. Protein product: CASSFAAGTSDEQFF.

This clonotype showed up just a few times. The rearrangement uses TRBV4-1 and TRBJ1-5; D not resolved. The ends were cut back, 4 bases at V and 3 bases at J, with 7 bases in the middle. The CDR3 spans 13 residues. Germline CDR1 and CDR2: MGHRA and YSYEKL. The chain's CDR3 is CASSRRINQPQHF. CDR3 bases: TGCGCCAGCAGCCGTAGAATCAATCAGCCCCAGCATTTT.

This clonotype was seen at least ten times. The junction departs from the called germline gene at one end, perhaps through a read error. The J gene is TRBJ2-5, the V gene TRBV7-7; 7 bases align to TRBD2. CDR3 length: 17 residues. Germline CDR1 is SSHAT and CDR2 is FNYEAQ (reference sequence). In DNA, the CDR3 is TGTGCTAGCAGCTTAGAATGGATCGGGGGGAACCAAGAGACCCAGTACTTC. Its translation is CASSLEWIGGNQETQYF.

This clonotype has at least ten counts. The J gene is TRBJ1-2, the V gene TRBV6-1, with a tentative D call TRBD1 (5 bases). V was trimmed by 2 bases and J by 8 bases, leaving 18 bases between them. Per the germline V gene, CDR1 is MNHNS and CDR2 is SASEGT. The CDR3 runs to 15 residues. Here the CDR3 reads CASSELDTPLIGYTF. The CDR3 region has the DNA TGTGCCAGCAGTGAATTGGACACTCCCTTGATCGGCTACACCTTC.

Many counts were recorded for this clonotype. The CDR3 reads CASSLGLSGAFF. As DNA, the CDR3 is TGTGCCAGCAGCTTAGGTCTCTCAGGGGCTTTCTTT. The chain joins TRBV11-2 to TRBJ1-1; possibly TRBD1 for D (5 bases). V lost 1 base to trimming and J lost 11 bases, with 11 bases between them. This CDR3 region has 12 residues. Germline V gives CDR1 SGHAT, CDR2 FQNNGV.

This clonotype was detected ten times or more. J is TRBJ2-7 and V is TRBV6-2 or TRBV6-3; D ambiguous. Germline lookup yields CDR1 MNHEY and CDR2 SVGEGT. This CDR3 comprises 14 residues. V lost 0 bases to trimming and J lost 4 bases, with 10 bases between them. CDR3 region: CASSYSGNPYEQYF. For the CDR3, the DNA is TGTGCCAGCAGTTACTCGGGGAACCCTTACGAGCAGTACTTC.

The rearrangement joins TRBV11-2 to TRBJ1-1, with TRBD1 as a possible D gene (5 bases). This CDR3 is built from 17 residues. Trimming stripped 0 bases from V and 0 bases from J, with 14 bases between. Germline V CDR1 and CDR2: SGHAT, FQNNGV. The CDR3 DNA reads as TGTGCCAGCAGCTTAGAGGAGGTCAGGACAATGAACACTGAAGCTTTCTTT. This translates into CASSLEEVRTMNTEAFF.

The chain is built from TRBV13 and TRBJ2-2; tentatively, D is TRBD1 or TRBD2 (5 bases each). Trimming removed 6 bases from V and 5 bases from J, with 13 bases in between. Germline CDR1 PRHDT, CDR2 FYEKMQ (reference sequence). There are 14 residues in the CDR3. In nucleotides, the CDR3 is TGTGCCAGCAGTAGGCAGGGAGAAACCGGGGAGCTGTTTTTT. It codes for CASSRQGETGELFF.